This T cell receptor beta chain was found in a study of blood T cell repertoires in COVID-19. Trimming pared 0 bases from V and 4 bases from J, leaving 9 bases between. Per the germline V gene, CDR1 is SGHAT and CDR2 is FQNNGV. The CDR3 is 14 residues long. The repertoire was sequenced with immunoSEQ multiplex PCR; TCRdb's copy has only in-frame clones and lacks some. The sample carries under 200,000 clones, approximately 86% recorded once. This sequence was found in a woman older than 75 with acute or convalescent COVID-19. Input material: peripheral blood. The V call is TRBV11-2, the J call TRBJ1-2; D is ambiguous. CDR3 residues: CASSLDVDTYGYTF. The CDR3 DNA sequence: TGTGCCAGCAGCTTAGATGTAGACACCTATGGCTACACCTTC.